This is a list of T cell receptor beta chains from one sample in a study of shared clonotypes between healthy human individuals. The method was immunoSEQ multiplex PCR; TCRdb's version includes in-frame clones alone and lacks a portion of them. Of approximately 590,000 clones detected, nearly 97% appear once; the ten largest clones hold over 0.09%. Sequenced material: naive CD8+ T cells sorted from blood. These receptor sequences come from a woman in her thirties in good health. Both conserved end residues are part of each CDR3. A D gene is named only where the DNA matches it firmly. Only some rows state a clone size, as once, few, many or a class for expanded clones.

- TRBJ1-1 TRBV28 - CASNGQGQAEAFF TGTGCCAGCAACGGCCAGGGGCAGGCTGAAGCTTTCTTT
once TRBJ2-7 TRBV7-9 - CASSPEGYEQYF TGTGCCAGCAGCCCAGAGGGCTACGAGCAGTACTTC
- TRBJ2-7 TRBV4-1 - CASSQSDGYEQYF TGCGCCAGCAGCCAGTCGGACGGCTACGAGCAGTACTTC
- TRBJ2-3 TRBV5-4 - CASSREGWGTDTQYF TGTGCCAGCAGCCGGGAAGGGTGGGGCACAGATACGCAGTATTTT
- TRBJ2-1 TRBV11-2 - CASSPSPGDEQFF TGTGCCAGCAGCCCCAGTCCGGGGGATGAGCAGTTCTTC
- TRBJ2-1 TRBV28 - CASSGNEQFF TGTGCCAGTTCAGGCAATGAGCAGTTCTTC
- TRBJ1-5 TRBV28 - CASSLGDHQPQHF TGTGCCAGCAGTTTAGGGGACCATCAGCCCCAGCATTTT
- TRBJ2-1 TRBV19 - CASSIGASLRPHNEQFF TGTGCCAGTAGTATAGGGGCTAGTCTAAGACCCCACAATGAGCAGTTCTTC
- TRBJ2-1 TRBV13 - CASREGSYNEQFF TGTGCCAGCAGGGAGGGCTCCTACAATGAGCAGTTCTTC
- TRBJ2-5 TRBV6-1 - CASSEGASGPAKETQYF TGTGCCAGCAGTGAAGGAGCAAGCGGACCAGCAAAAGAGACCCAGTACTTC
- TRBJ2-1 TRBV27 - CASSPGTRYNEQFF TGTGCCAGCAGTCCCGGGACACGTTACAATGAGCAGTTCTTC
once TRBJ2-1 TRBV15 TRBD2 CATSGTSGNSYNEQFF TGTGCCACCAGTGGGACTAGCGGGAACTCCTACAATGAGCAGTTCTTC
once TRBJ2-7 TRBV27 TRBD2 CASRGLAGPSYEQYF TGTGCCAGCAGAGGACTAGCGGGACCCTCCTACGAGCAGTACTTC
once TRBJ2-7 TRBV5-8 - CASSLSGHSYEQYF TGTGCCAGCAGCTTGTCGGGGCACTCCTACGAGCAGTACTTC
- TRBJ2-1 TRBV27 TRBD2 CASSFTLAGYEQFF TGTGCCAGCAGTTTCACACTAGCGGGATATGAGCAGTTCTTC
- TRBJ2-5 TRBV5-5 - CASSSRTQETQYF TGTGCCAGCAGCTCCCGGACCCAAGAGACCCAGTACTTC
- TRBJ2-7 TRBV28 TRBD2 CASSFIAGVPHEQYF TGTGCCAGCAGTTTTATAGCGGGAGTTCCACACGAGCAGTACTTC
- TRBJ1-2 TRBV28 TRBD1 CASSSRDRVKAYGYTF TGTGCCAGCAGTTCCCGGGACAGGGTCAAAGCCTATGGCTACACCTTC
- TRBJ2-1 TRBV7-9 - CASSLAREGPDNEQFF TGTGCCAGCAGCTTAGCGCGTGAAGGGCCAGACAATGAGCAGTTCTTC
- TRBJ1-5 TRBV27 - CASSLTGSNQPQHF TGTGCCAGCAGTCTCACGGGTAGCAATCAGCCCCAGCATTTT
- TRBJ2-1 TRBV10-3 - CAIRRRGSSYNEQFF TGTGCCATCAGGCGGAGAGGGAGCTCCTACAATGAGCAGTTCTTC
- TRBJ2-2 TRBV19 - CASSQEPGELFF TGTGCCAGTAGTCAGGAGCCCGGGGAGCTGTTTTTT
- TRBJ2-3 TRBV7-3 - CASSYISESDTQYF TGTGCCAGCAGCTACATCTCCGAGTCAGATACGCAGTATTTT
- TRBJ2-1 TRBV5-6 - CASSGTSSDEQFF TGTGCCAGCAGCGGTACTAGCTCCGATGAGCAGTTCTTC
- TRBJ1-6 TRBV28 - CASTPLGGFGNSPLHF TGTGCCAGCACGCCGTTGGGGGGTTTCGGTAATTCACCCCTCCACTTT
- TRBJ2-2 TRBV28 - CASRQLGELFF TGTGCCAGCAGGCAATTAGGGGAGCTGTTTTTT
- TRBJ2-7 TRBV30 - CAFERDSDYEQYF TGTGCCTTCGAACGGGACTCTGACTACGAGCAGTACTTC
- TRBJ2-3 TRBV5-1 TRBD1 CASSLGQGGTDTQYF TGCGCCAGCAGCCTAGGACAGGGGGGCACAGATACGCAGTATTTT
- TRBJ2-3 TRBV2 TRBD2 CASSEGAGGPMTSTDTQYF TGTGCCAGCAGTGAAGGGGCGGGAGGGCCAATGACGAGCACAGATACGCAGTATTTT
- TRBJ2-7 TRBV29-1 TRBD1 CSVKGGQGADEQYF TGCAGCGTTAAAGGGGGGCAGGGGGCCGACGAGCAGTACTTC
- TRBJ2-7 TRBV16 TRBD1 CASSQSGRGTGEQYF TGTGCCAGCAGCCAATCGGGCAGGGGGACGGGCGAGCAGTACTTC
- TRBJ1-5 TRBV2 - CASSEGSRDGNQPQHF TGTGCCAGCAGTGAAGGTAGTAGGGACGGTAATCAGCCCCAGCATTTT
- TRBJ2-1 TRBV21-1 - CASSIERSSYNEQFF TGTGCCAGCAGCATTGAGCGGAGCTCCTACAATGAGCAGTTCTTC
- TRBJ2-7 TRBV27 - CASSLSGGPPSYEQYF TGTGCCAGCAGTTTATCGGGGGGGCCTCCCTCCTACGAGCAGTACTTC
- TRBJ2-1 TRBV27 TRBD2 CASSPLGTSGYNEQFF TGTGCCAGCAGTCCCCTCGGGACTAGCGGGTACAATGAGCAGTTCTTC
- TRBJ1-1 TRBV6-1 TRBD1 CAIDRAQSLNTEAFF TGTGCCATTGACAGGGCGCAGAGTTTGAACACTGAAGCTTTCTTT
- TRBJ2-1 TRBV25-1 - CASSEHSSSYNEQFF TGTGCCAGCAGTGAACACAGTAGCTCCTACAATGAGCAGTTCTTC
- TRBJ1-5 TRBV27 - CASGSGAGGNQPQHF TGTGCCAGCGGATCAGGGGCTGGTGGCAATCAGCCCCAGCATTTT
- TRBJ1-2 TRBV27 TRBD1 CASSPGQGGYGYTF TGTGCCAGCAGTCCAGGACAGGGAGGCTATGGCTACACCTTC
- TRBJ2-2 TRBV9 - CASTLGEAGELFF TGTGCCAGCACCCTAGGGGAGGCCGGGGAGCTGTTTTTT
- TRBJ2-2 TRBV5-1 TRBD2 CASSPGLAGSTGELFF TGCGCCAGCAGCCCGGGACTAGCGGGATCCACCGGGGAGCTGTTTTTT
once TRBJ1-1 TRBV27 - CASSLSGALGNTEAFF TGTGCCAGCAGTTTATCAGGGGCCCTTGGGAACACTGAAGCTTTCTTT
- TRBJ2-7 TRBV19 - CASSIVSGSYEQYF TGTGCCAGTAGTATAGTCAGCGGGTCCTACGAGCAGTACTTC
- TRBJ2-1 TRBV28 - CASHPAGEYNEQFF TGTGCCAGCCACCCAGCGGGTGAATACAATGAGCAGTTCTTC
- TRBJ2-5 TRBV5-4 TRBD1 CASSSLTRTGRETQYF TGTGCCAGCAGCTCCCTAACTAGGACAGGGCGAGAGACCCAGTACTTC
- TRBJ2-7 TRBV4-1 - CASSLAGGPYEQYF TGCGCCAGCAGCCTGGCTGGGGGTCCCTACGAGCAGTACTTC
- TRBJ2-1 TRBV6-1 TRBD2 CASSEATTSGRDNEQFF TGTGCCAGCAGTGAAGCAACCACTAGCGGGAGGGACAATGAGCAGTTCTTC
- TRBJ2-7 TRBV6-1 - CASSPTTPSYEQYF TGTGCCAGCAGCCCGACGACACCATCCTACGAGCAGTACTTC
- TRBJ1-2 TRBV10-3 - CAISEKWGGGYTF TGTGCCATCAGTGAAAAGTGGGGTGGTGGCTACACCTTC
once TRBJ1-1 TRBV30 - CARRSGTEAFF TGTGCCCGGCGCTCGGGTACTGAAGCTTTCTTT
- TRBJ2-7 TRBV28 TRBD2 CARERGHTTYEQYF TGTGCCAGGGAGCGGGGGCACACAACCTACGAGCAGTACTTC
- TRBJ2-3 TRBV5-4 TRBD1 CASSLGDRGPTDTQYF TGTGCCAGCAGCTTGGGGGACAGGGGCCCCACAGATACGCAGTATTTT
- TRBJ2-1 TRBV5-4 TRBD2 CASSVGLAPNEQFF TGTGCCAGCTCCGTCGGACTAGCGCCCAATGAGCAGTTCTTC
- TRBJ1-1 TRBV5-5 - CASSLGENTEAFF TGTGCCAGCAGCTTGGGTGAAAACACTGAAGCTTTCTTT
- TRBJ2-7 TRBV5-4 - CASSWGTAYEQYF TGTGCCAGCAGCTGGGGCACCGCCTACGAGCAGTACTTC
- TRBJ2-2 TRBV18 TRBD2 CASSPPRLASTGELFF TGTGCCAGCTCACCACCGCGACTAGCGTCCACCGGGGAGCTGTTTTTT
- TRBJ2-7 TRBV14 - CASSHLGTNYEQYF TGTGCCAGCAGCCACCTTGGGACCAATTACGAGCAGTACTTC